The TCR delta chain described here comes from a study of delta chains in infants with herpesvirus infections. Study summary: Postnatally CMV-infected infants were checked for a public fetal Vdelta1/Vgamma8 clonotype.

Gamma-chain- and delta-chain-specific primers converted PBMC RNA into TCR cDNA. TCRdb reapplied CATT to the RT-PCR reads. This sample has about 740 delta-chain clones; under 35% occur once, and the top ten carry 15% to 20%. Study-wide results and caveats: The public clonotype appeared only at the first post-infection time point and was absent in uninfected infants.

This CDR3 spans 19 amino acids. CDR1 is GEAIGNYY, CDR2 EKD, per germline. In regard to this clone: Its target is unknown. It is likely a read error: a sequence one base away is far more abundant.

The chain couples TRDV2 to TRDJ3, with 8 bases aligning to TRDD3. This TCR was recovered from a human donor who was a Ugandan infant, either HIV-exposed or HIV-unexposed (not recorded which). The input for sequencing was peripheral blood, taken at time point 1 of longitudinal follow-up. As DNA, the CDR3 is TGTGCCTGTGACACCGTACTGGGGGGCCGCTCCTGGGACACCCGACGGATGTTTTTC. This encodes CACDTVLGGRSWDTRRMFF.